A selection of T cell receptor beta chains follows, all from one sample in a study of T cell repertoires in cytomegalovirus infection. The antigens these receptors bind are not known. MiXCR, applied by TCRdb to the reads, yields one record per CDR3 protein. The sample has hundreds of thousands of distinct CDR3 sequences; roughly a third are singletons. Sequenced here: cultured PBMCs, sampled from culture after CMV antigen stimulation. The receptor set was obtained from a human donor in good health (CMV status not recorded). Some clones in this sample may be carry-over from other donors' samples. Both conserved end residues are part of each CDR3. Each record gives: clone size, V gene, J gene, D gene, CDR3 DNA, CDR3 protein. A D gene is named only where the DNA matches it firmly. Some rows mark clone size as missing; the rest say once, few, many or name a class of expanded clone.

abundance: .; v_gene: TRBV19; j_gene: TRBJ1-2; d_gene: .; CDR3nt: TGTGCCAGTAGTATTGTGGGGATTGGCTACACCTTC; CDR3aa: CASSIVGIGYTF
abundance: .; v_gene: TRBV10-3; j_gene: TRBJ2-5; d_gene: .; CDR3nt: TGTGCCATCAGTGACTACTCCGGACAGGGGATAGCGGGAGATAAAGAGACCCAGTACTTC; CDR3aa: CAISDYSGQGIAGDKETQYF
abundance: medium-sized; v_gene: TRBV7-2; j_gene: TRBJ1-1; d_gene: .; CDR3nt: TGTGCCAGCAGCTCACGTGGGGGTCGAGGGAGCACTGAAGCTTTCTTT; CDR3aa: CASSSRGGRGSTEAFF
abundance: few; v_gene: TRBV24-1; j_gene: TRBJ2-1; d_gene: .; CDR3nt: TGTGCCACCAGTGACCGGGACCTTCATGGGGAGCAGTTCTTC; CDR3aa: CATSDRDLHGEQFF
abundance: .; v_gene: TRBV27; j_gene: TRBJ2-4; d_gene: .; CDR3nt: TGTGCCAGCAGGGAGGGGTCTGGCGCCAAAAACATTCAGTACTTC; CDR3aa: CASREGSGAKNIQYF
abundance: few; v_gene: TRBV14; j_gene: TRBJ1-4; d_gene: TRBD1; CDR3nt: TGTGCCAGCAGCCAAGATCGGGGGACAGGGCTTAATGAAAAACTGTTTTTT; CDR3aa: CASSQDRGTGLNEKLFF
abundance: .; v_gene: TRBV7-6; j_gene: TRBJ2-1; d_gene: .; CDR3nt: TGTGCCAGCAGCTCGCAAAACAATGAGCAGTTCTTC; CDR3aa: CASSSQNNEQFF
abundance: many; v_gene: TRBV20-1; j_gene: TRBJ1-2; d_gene: TRBD1; CDR3nt: TGCAGTGCTGACCGGGGACAGGGAATCCATGGCTACACCTTC; CDR3aa: CSADRGQGIHGYTF
abundance: .; v_gene: TRBV7-2; j_gene: TRBJ2-6; d_gene: .; CDR3nt: TGTGCCAGCAGCTTATCATGGGCGGCTGGGGCCAACGTCCTGACTTTC; CDR3aa: CASSLSWAAGANVLTF
abundance: .; v_gene: TRBV6-2/TRBV6-3; j_gene: TRBJ2-1; d_gene: TRBD1; CDR3nt: TGTGCCAGCAGCACTCAGGGGGCAGGGGACAATGAGCAGTTCTTC; CDR3aa: CASSTQGAGDNEQFF
abundance: .; v_gene: TRBV11-2; j_gene: TRBJ2-5; d_gene: .; CDR3nt: TGTGCCAGCCATGGGCAGACCCAAAGGGAGACCCAGTACTTC; CDR3aa: CASHGQTQRETQYF
abundance: .; v_gene: TRBV19; j_gene: TRBJ1-1; d_gene: .; CDR3nt: TGTGCCAGTAGTATTATGGGCACCACGAACACTGAAGCTTTCTTT; CDR3aa: CASSIMGTTNTEAFF
abundance: .; v_gene: TRBV20-1; j_gene: TRBJ2-1; d_gene: TRBD2; CDR3nt: TGCAGTGCCCAAGGGGGACTAGCGGGAAGTAGTTCCTACAATGAGCAGTTCTTC; CDR3aa: CSAQGGLAGSSSYNEQFF
abundance: .; v_gene: TRBV9; j_gene: TRBJ2-3; d_gene: TRBD2; CDR3nt: TGTGCCAGCAGCGTAGCCGCGGGAGGGACGACAGATACGCAGTATTTT; CDR3aa: CASSVAAGGTTDTQYF
abundance: .; v_gene: TRBV7-2; j_gene: TRBJ2-7; d_gene: TRBD2; CDR3nt: TGTGCCAGCAGCCCCTCCGGACTAGCGGGCTACGAGCAGTACTTC; CDR3aa: CASSPSGLAGYEQYF
abundance: .; v_gene: TRBV12-3/TRBV12-4; j_gene: TRBJ2-2; d_gene: .; CDR3nt: TGTGCCAGCAGCCCACAGACCTCGAACACCGGGGAGCTGTTTTTT; CDR3aa: CASSPQTSNTGELFF
abundance: few; v_gene: TRBV12-3/TRBV12-4; j_gene: TRBJ2-4; d_gene: .; CDR3nt: TGTGCCAGCAGCCTTAGCGCCGTCAACATTCAGTACTTC; CDR3aa: CASSLSAVNIQYF
abundance: many; v_gene: TRBV7-2; j_gene: TRBJ2-3; d_gene: .; CDR3nt: TGTGCCAGCAGCGGCTACAGGATGGGAGATACGCAGTATTTT; CDR3aa: CASSGYRMGDTQYF
abundance: .; v_gene: TRBV7-2; j_gene: TRBJ1-2; d_gene: TRBD1; CDR3nt: TGTGCCAGCAGCACCGAAGGTTGGACAGGGGAGAACTATGGCTACACCTTC; CDR3aa: CASSTEGWTGENYGYTF
abundance: many; v_gene: TRBV7-2; j_gene: TRBJ2-1; d_gene: .; CDR3nt: TGTGCCAGCAGCCCCGGGACTGGCTACAATGAGCAGTTCTTC; CDR3aa: CASSPGTGYNEQFF
abundance: .; v_gene: TRBV20-1; j_gene: TRBJ1-2; d_gene: .; CDR3nt: TGCAGTGCTAGAGATGTGGGGGAGGGCTACACCTTC; CDR3aa: CSARDVGEGYTF
abundance: .; v_gene: TRBV6-2/TRBV6-3; j_gene: TRBJ1-2; d_gene: .; CDR3nt: TGTGCCAGCAGTTACACATGGCCCCCTTTGTATGGCTACACCTTC; CDR3aa: CASSYTWPPLYGYTF
abundance: few; v_gene: TRBV11-2; j_gene: TRBJ2-5; d_gene: TRBD1; CDR3nt: TGTGCCAGCAGCTTAGGAGCAGGGGGCCTGGGAGAGACCCAGTACTTC; CDR3aa: CASSLGAGGLGETQYF
abundance: .; v_gene: TRBV19; j_gene: TRBJ2-1; d_gene: .; CDR3nt: TGTGCCAGTAGACCAACTGGGGGGACAGTGGAGCAGTTCTTC; CDR3aa: CASRPTGGTVEQFF
abundance: few; v_gene: TRBV9; j_gene: TRBJ1-2; d_gene: .; CDR3nt: TGTGCCAGCAGCCTCAGTGAGTCCTATGGCTACACCTTC; CDR3aa: CASSLSESYGYTF
abundance: .; v_gene: TRBV11-1; j_gene: TRBJ2-7; d_gene: .; CDR3nt: TGTACCATCGGTAAAACGGGACTCGCCTACGAGCAGTACTTC; CDR3aa: CTIGKTGLAYEQYF
abundance: many; v_gene: TRBV7-2; j_gene: TRBJ2-2; d_gene: TRBD1; CDR3nt: TGTGCCAGCCGACAGGGGGTGAACACCGGGGAGCTGTTTTTT; CDR3aa: CASRQGVNTGELFF
abundance: few; v_gene: TRBV7-2; j_gene: TRBJ1-1; d_gene: .; CDR3nt: TGTGCCAGCAGCTTAGATGCCAGCATCATGAACACTGAAGCTTTCTTT; CDR3aa: CASSLDASIMNTEAFF
abundance: .; v_gene: TRBV7-9; j_gene: TRBJ2-1; d_gene: .; CDR3nt: TGTGCCAGCAGCTTTTGGGGGGATGAGCAGTTCTTC; CDR3aa: CASSFWGDEQFF
abundance: .; v_gene: TRBV20-1; j_gene: TRBJ2-2; d_gene: TRBD1; CDR3nt: TGCAGTGCTGACAGGGGGACTACGAGCGGGGAGCTGTTTTTT; CDR3aa: CSADRGTTSGELFF
abundance: few; v_gene: TRBV7-8; j_gene: TRBJ2-5; d_gene: .; CDR3nt: TGTGCCAGCAGCTTCGTCGTTGACTTCTCCGCCGAAGAGACCCAGTACTTC; CDR3aa: CASSFVVDFSAEETQYF
abundance: .; v_gene: TRBV7-9; j_gene: TRBJ1-5; d_gene: .; CDR3nt: TGTGCCAGCAGCCTAAGGGAACTATTGGACGGCAGAGGGGAGCCCCAGCATTTT; CDR3aa: CASSLRELLDGRGEPQHF
abundance: .; v_gene: TRBV19; j_gene: TRBJ2-6; d_gene: TRBD1; CDR3nt: TGTGCCAGCCACCGGACAGGGACCTCTGGGGCCAACGTCCTGACTTTC; CDR3aa: CASHRTGTSGANVLTF
abundance: .; v_gene: TRBV6-1; j_gene: TRBJ2-1; d_gene: .; CDR3nt: TGTGCCAGCAGTCCCGGAATTGCGAATGAGCAGTTCTTC; CDR3aa: CASSPGIANEQFF
abundance: .; v_gene: TRBV7-9; j_gene: TRBJ1-2; d_gene: .; CDR3nt: TGTGCCAGCAGCTTAGCAGGGGAGCTTTATGGCTACACCTTC; CDR3aa: CASSLAGELYGYTF
abundance: few; v_gene: TRBV12-3/TRBV12-4; j_gene: TRBJ2-6; d_gene: TRBD1; CDR3nt: TGTGCCAGCAGGGGACAGGGATCTGGGGCCAACGTCCTGACTTTC; CDR3aa: CASRGQGSGANVLTF
abundance: .; v_gene: TRBV28; j_gene: TRBJ2-3; d_gene: .; CDR3nt: TGTGCCAGCAGTTTCCCTCTGGGCGGGGGCCCAGATACGCAGTATTTT; CDR3aa: CASSFPLGGGPDTQYF
abundance: few; v_gene: TRBV7-9; j_gene: TRBJ2-1; d_gene: .; CDR3nt: TGTGCCAGCAGCTATAGACCCCAAGGGAGAAACAATGAGCAGTTCTTC; CDR3aa: CASSYRPQGRNNEQFF
abundance: .; v_gene: TRBV19; j_gene: TRBJ2-7; d_gene: TRBD2; CDR3nt: TGTGCCAGTACCACGACTAGCGGGAGCCTGGAGCAGTACTTC; CDR3aa: CASTTTSGSLEQYF
abundance: few; v_gene: TRBV6-5; j_gene: TRBJ1-1; d_gene: .; CDR3nt: TGTGCCAGCACCCTTGGTTTAGGCACTGAAGCTTTCTTT; CDR3aa: CASTLGLGTEAFF